The TCR beta chain under discussion was sequenced for a study of blood T cell repertoires in COVID-19 (TCRdb year 2020). With regard to the full study: Collaborator samples came from the United States, Italy and Spain and covered acute and convalescent phases of COVID-19. Where available, HLA class I and class II types were obtained from metadata supplied by the sample provider rather than from assay-based typing. Samples were obtained from the ongoing ImmuneRACE study (first 160 participants) and from 1,200 or so subjects provided by 6 global collaborators. Nearly every sample came with metadata listing a de-identified subject ID, COVID-19 status, age in years and sex. The prospective study material was composed of cDNA or gDNA derived from T cells, B-cell-depleted T cells, or PBMCs. A freely available public database, intended as a resource for researchers studying the immune response to SARS-CoV-2, is where the repertoires were released. The dataset comprised deeply sampled blood TCRbeta repertoires from subjects exposed to, actively infected with, or recovered from COVID-19. Study-wide conclusions, independent of this receptor: The amount of clinical and demographic metadata varied by source and participant and was provided uncurated.

TCRbeta CDR3 regions were amplified from genomic DNA using the immunoSEQ Assay, a bias-controlled multiplex PCR. In the source study's methods: The number of nucleated cells in each sample was estimated from the amplification of reference gene primers within the assay. Sequence reads were collapsed and filtered to measure the absolute abundance of every unique TCRbeta CDR3 rearrangement. For each sample, productive Simpson clonality was calculated by taking the square root of Simpson's diversity index across productive rearrangements. The immuneACCESS repertoire file appears here via TCRdb, limited to in-frame rearrangements. These files lack a portion of the clones; in checked studies, under half of the deficit traces to unresolved V genes, and the cause of the others is not known. V and J calls plus clone size are reproduced from that table; the DNA served to infer D and trimming. The sample table lists under 300,000 clones, around 90% of them with a count of one. Of the sample, roughly 2.1% is held by the ten largest clones.

Turning to this clone: No antigen is known for it. No base quality information exists; no much larger clone differs at one position.

Spanning cysteine to phenylalanine, the CDR3 consists of 13 amino acids. The CDR3 DNA has 39 bases and is translated from base 1. V loses 9 bases of germline sequence and J loses 1 base, and the interval between the two ends is 12 bases. The collaborating institutions used their own protocols to collect whole blood in K2EDTA tubes. For TCRbeta analysis, collaborators shipped samples as frozen whole blood, isolated PBMCs, or DNA extracted from either of those sample types. The sequence derives from a man aged 45 to 65 with acute or convalescent COVID-19. The V gene is TRBV12-3 or TRBV12-4 and the J gene is TRBJ1-1; 6 matching bases give a weak D call of TRBD1. The sample consisted of peripheral blood. The CDR3 corresponds to CASSGQPNTEAFF. The sequenced DNA: TGTGCCAGTTCCGGACAGCCGAACACTGAAGCTTTCTTT.